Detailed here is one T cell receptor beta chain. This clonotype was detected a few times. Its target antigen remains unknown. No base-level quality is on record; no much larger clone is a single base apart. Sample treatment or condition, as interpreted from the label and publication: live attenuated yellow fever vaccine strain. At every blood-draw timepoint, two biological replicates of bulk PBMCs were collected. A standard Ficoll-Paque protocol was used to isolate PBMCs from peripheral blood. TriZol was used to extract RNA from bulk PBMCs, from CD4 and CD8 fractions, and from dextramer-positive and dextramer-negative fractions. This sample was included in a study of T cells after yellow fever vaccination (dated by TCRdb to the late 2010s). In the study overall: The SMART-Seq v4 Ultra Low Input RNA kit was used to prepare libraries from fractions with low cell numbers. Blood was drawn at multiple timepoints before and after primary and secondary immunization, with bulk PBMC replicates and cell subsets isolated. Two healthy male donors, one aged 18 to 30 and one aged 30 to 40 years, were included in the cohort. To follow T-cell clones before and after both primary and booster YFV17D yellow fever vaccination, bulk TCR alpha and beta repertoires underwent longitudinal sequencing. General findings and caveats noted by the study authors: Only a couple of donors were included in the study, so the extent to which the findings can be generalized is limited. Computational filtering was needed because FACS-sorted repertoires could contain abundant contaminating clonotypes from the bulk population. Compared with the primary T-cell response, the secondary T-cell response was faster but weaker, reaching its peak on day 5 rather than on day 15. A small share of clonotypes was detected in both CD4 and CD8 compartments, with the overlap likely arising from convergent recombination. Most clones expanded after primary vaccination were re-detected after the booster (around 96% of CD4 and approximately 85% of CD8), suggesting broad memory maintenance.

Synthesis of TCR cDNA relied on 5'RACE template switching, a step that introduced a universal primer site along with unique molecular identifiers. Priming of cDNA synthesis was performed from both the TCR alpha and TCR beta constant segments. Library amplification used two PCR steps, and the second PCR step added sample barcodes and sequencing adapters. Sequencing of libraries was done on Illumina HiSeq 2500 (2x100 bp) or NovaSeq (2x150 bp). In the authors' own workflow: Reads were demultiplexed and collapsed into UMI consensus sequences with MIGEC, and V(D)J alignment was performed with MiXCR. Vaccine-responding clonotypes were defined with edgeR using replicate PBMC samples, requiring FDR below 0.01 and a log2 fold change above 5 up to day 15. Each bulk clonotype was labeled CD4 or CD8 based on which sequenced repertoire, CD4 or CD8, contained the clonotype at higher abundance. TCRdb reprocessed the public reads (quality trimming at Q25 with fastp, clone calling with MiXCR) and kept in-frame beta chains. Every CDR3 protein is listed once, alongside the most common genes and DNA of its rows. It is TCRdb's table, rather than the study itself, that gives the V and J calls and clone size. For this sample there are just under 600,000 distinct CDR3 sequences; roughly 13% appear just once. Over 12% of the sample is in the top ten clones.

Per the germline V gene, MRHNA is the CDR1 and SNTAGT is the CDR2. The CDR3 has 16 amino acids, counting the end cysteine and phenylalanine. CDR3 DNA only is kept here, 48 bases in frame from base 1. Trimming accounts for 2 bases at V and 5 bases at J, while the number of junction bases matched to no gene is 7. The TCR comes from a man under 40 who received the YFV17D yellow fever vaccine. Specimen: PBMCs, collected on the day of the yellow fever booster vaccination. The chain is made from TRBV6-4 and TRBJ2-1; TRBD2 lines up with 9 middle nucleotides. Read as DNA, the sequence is TGTGCCAGCAGTGACACCGGGGCTAGCGGGAACAATGAGCAGTTCTTC. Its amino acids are CASSDTGASGNNEQFF.